These 13 T cell receptor beta chains were all obtained from the same sample, sequenced in a study of T cells in Graves' hyperthyroidism and ophthalmopathy. RNA transcripts gave rise to amplified TCR beta CDR3 regions. First-round RT-PCR of the TCR CDR3 relied on the HTBI primer set. TCRdb independently ran MiXCR on the multiplex PCR reads; one entry per CDR3 protein. The sample holds more than 450,000 distinct CDR3 sequences, less than 15% seen once. The sequencing sample was made of blood. The source is a woman in her 40s with Graves' hyperthyroidism.

This clonotype was observed at least ten times. V is TRBV10-3 and J is TRBJ1-2; weak D call: TRBD1 (6 bases). The CDR3 length is 12 residues. V lost 3 bases and J lost 4, with 6 bases in between. The germline V gene encodes CDR1 ENHRY and CDR2 SYGVKD. The CDR3 spells CAISEQGYGYTF. The CDR3 DNA sequence: TGTGCCATCAGTGAACAGGGCTATGGCTACACCTTC.

This clonotype turned up a few times. This chain links TRBV5-1 with TRBJ2-2, with 10 bases lining up with TRBD2. Germline V CDR1 and CDR2: SGHRS, YFSETQ. The trim removed 4 bases at V and 0 bases at J, leaving 9 bases unmatched. The CDR3 contains 18 residues. For the CDR3, the DNA is TGCGCCAGCAGCCGCGGACTAGCGGAAACTTCGAACACCGGGGAGCTGTTTTTT. This sequence encodes CASSRGLAETSNTGELFF.

This clonotype was seen a handful of times. The rearrangement uses TRBV4-2 and TRBJ2-7, with 7 positions matching TRBD2. From germline, CDR1 is LGHNA and CDR2 YNFKEQ. This CDR3 region has 14 residues. The CDR3 loop reads CAAEGKGRECEQYF. The CDR3 nucleotides read TGTGCGGCTGAGGGGAAGGGGCGGGAGTGCGAGCAGTACTTC.

In its sample, this clonotype was seen a few times. V is TRBV6-4 and J is TRBJ1-1, with a tentative D call TRBD1 (5 bases). V lost 5 bases and J 7 bases, leaving 11 bases between the germline ends. Germline CDR1 is MRHNA and CDR2 is SNTAGT. The length of the CDR3 is 12 residues. This CDR3 is CASSLGHLEAFF. The CDR3 DNA is TGTGCCAGCAGTCTCGGACATCTTGAAGCTTTCTTT.

The sample holds many counts of this clonotype. The rearrangement uses TRBV28 and TRBJ1-5, with D possibly being TRBD1 (6 bases). Trimming took off 7 bases at V and 0 bases at J, with 16 bases between the two ends. Per the germline V gene, CDR1 is MDHEN and CDR2 is SYDVKM. There are 16 residues in the CDR3. The CDR3 region is CASTSGQTYSNQPQHF. The CDR3 nucleotides read TGTGCCAGCACTTCCGGACAGACTTATAGCAATCAGCCCCAGCATTTT.

The chain uses TRBV29-1 and TRBJ1-4; 7 positions match TRBD1. The CDR3 has 13 amino acids. The V and J ends lost 7 bases and 4 bases, in that order; junction bases with no gene match: 6. Germline assignment: CDR1 SQVTM and CDR2 ANQGSEA. The CDR3 DNA sequence: TGCAGCGCCGGCGGGACAGTTAATGAAAAACTGTTTTTT. Protein sequence: CSAGGTVNEKLFF. Based on the CDR3 plus reference TRBV29-1 and TRBJ1-4, the full variable domain is SAVISQKPSRDICQRGTSLTIQCQVDSQVTMMFWYRQQPGQSLTLIATANQGSEATYESGFVIDKFPISRPNLTFSTLTVSNMSPEDSSIYLCSAGGTVNEKLFFGSGTQLSVL.

The V and J genes are TRBV27 and TRBJ2-1, with 15 bases identical to TRBD2. The CDR3 is 19 residues long. CDR1 is MNHEY and CDR2 is SMNVEV in the germline V gene (reference sequence). The V segment lost 5 bases and the J segment 6 bases; nucleotides outside the gene matches: 14. Written as DNA, the CDR3 is TGTGCCAGCAGTAAATCGGGACTAGCGGGAGGAGCCTTCGGCAATGAGCAGTTCTTC. Protein sequence: CASSKSGLAGGAFGNEQFF.

A few counts support this clonotype. The chain is built from TRBV7-9 and TRBJ2-2, with D unresolved. V lost 8 bases, J lost 5 bases, and 18 bases lay in between. Germline V gene data show CDR1 as SEHNR and CDR2 as FQNEAQ (reference sequence). The CDR3 is 15 residues long. CDR3 nucleotide sequence: TGTGCCAGCCGAACCCTCGTAGAGACGACCGGGGAGCTGTTTTTT. This encodes CASRTLVETTGELFF.

This clonotype was counted ten times or more. The chain uses TRBV20-1 and TRBJ1-1; 10 bases are shared with TRBD1. With 0 bases clipped from V and 3 bases from J, the junction kept 1 base outside the gene matches. This CDR3 contains 14 residues. Looked up from germline, CDR1 is DFQATT and CDR2 is SNEGSKA (reference sequence). CDR3 in amino acids: CSARDGQGDTEAFF. For the CDR3, the DNA is TGCAGTGCTAGAGATGGACAGGGGGACACTGAAGCTTTCTTT.

This clonotype has ten or more counts. The J gene is TRBJ2-5, the V gene TRBV20-1; no clear D. The length of the CDR3 is 10 residues. V was cut by 4 bases and J by 5 bases, with 5 bases left in between. Germline loops: CDR1 DFQATT, CDR2 SNEGSKA (reference sequence). The CDR3 region has the DNA TGCAGTGCTAATCTGGAGACCCAGTACTTC. It yields the protein CSANLETQYF.

Only a few counts were recorded for this clonotype. This chain links TRBV12-5 with TRBJ1-1; a possible D gene is TRBD1 (5 bases). Per germline, CDR1 LGHNT and CDR2 FRNRAP. The CDR3 has 16 residues. V was trimmed by 0 bases and J by 1 base, leaving 12 bases between them. CDR3 in amino acids: CASGLVLTGGNTEAFF. The CDR3 coding sequence is TGTGCTAGTGGTTTGGTACTTACAGGAGGGAACACTGAAGCTTTCTTT.

This clonotype was detected only a few times. A much larger clonotype is one base distant, so this may be a read error. The chain uses TRBV11-3 and TRBJ2-1; either TRBD1 or TRBD2 may fit D (5 bases each). The CDR3 is 14 residues long. Germline V lookup: CDR1 SGHNT, CDR2 YENEEA. V was pared by 5 bases and J by 11 bases, with 19 bases between. The CDR3 loop is CASSTRGYPFQQFF. The CDR3 nucleotides read TGTGCCAGCAGCACCCGGGGCTACCCGTTCCAGCAGTTCTTC.

V is TRBV3-1 and J is TRBJ2-3; TRBD1 or TRBD2 may be the D gene (5 bases each). V was cut by 1 base and J by 4 bases, with 9 bases left in between. Germline lookup yields CDR1 LGHDT and CDR2 YNNKEL (reference sequence). CDR3 length equals 14 residues. The CDR3 DNA reads as TGTGCCAGCAGCCAAGGGGGGAAATCAGATACGCAGTATTTT. This gives the protein CASSQGGKSDTQYF.